This T cell receptor (beta chain) is from a study of blood T cells in healthy people across ages (dated by TCRdb to 2014 to 2015). Context from the whole study: Template switching captured roughly one uniquely barcoded TCR beta cDNA molecule per two T cells in model experiments. The study measured age-related changes in TCR beta repertoire diversity using deep sequencing normalized with unique cDNA molecular identifiers. Donors were grouped into four age groups: young (average roughly 16 years), middle-aged (over 35), aged (approximately 67) and long-lived (less than 85). Using the same blood draw, the study looked at two additional independent replicas of 1 million unique cDNA reads for two donors, one aged 18 to 30 and the other aged 80 or older.

Systemically healthy Caucasian individuals from Russia, 35 to 50 in total and aged roughly 6 to 100 years, were included as donors. Around 10 milliliters of peripheral blood were drawn from each donor into EDTA-treated Vacutainer tubes. Ficoll-Paque density-gradient centrifugation was used to isolate PBMCs, with at least 6 million obtained per sample. Trizol reagent was used to extract total RNA from PBMCs, with at least 5.5 micrograms per sample. For every donor, flow cytometry on a PBMC aliquot measured the percentage of naive CD45RAhigh/CD27high T cells. In this sample, this clonotype turned up many times. The clone's antigen remains unknown. Base qualities are missing; no much larger clone stands one base away. The germline V gene encodes CDR1 MNHEY and CDR2 SVGEGT. V is shortened by 2 bases, J by 4 bases, and the region joining them spans 8 bases. Including the terminal cysteine and phenylalanine, the CDR3 comprises 13 residues. Only the CDR3 part of the read is kept: 39 bases, read in frame from the first base.

The library was built by means of 5' RACE. The data were produced on an Illumina HiSeq 2500. A second PCR of roughly 7 to 12 cycles was run with a J-beta primer mix and a sample-barcoded 5' primer. A template-switch 5' adaptor carrying 12 random nucleotides introduced a unique molecular identifier onto each TCR beta cDNA molecule. Each sample yielded at least 2.5 million CDR3-containing paired-end reads. All of the RNA was converted into first-strand cDNA using the Mint cDNA synthesis kit, with a TRBC-specific oligonucleotide serving as the primer. After uracil-DNA glycosylase treatment, a first 18-cycle PCR used universal primers M1SS and BC2_uni_R on all cDNA. Processing in the source paper ran as follows. For normalization, 1 million high-quality reads were randomly selected from each sample, with every read carrying a distinct molecular identifier. Reads sharing molecular identifiers were discarded rather than binned into consensus sequences. CDR3 identification, clonotype clustering and error correction used MiTCR with a Q25 quality threshold and the strictest error-elimination algorithm. A nonparametric unseen species model with Euler transformation was used to estimate a lower bound on total TCR beta diversity. The public reads were reprocessed in TCRdb via fastp at Q25 and MiXCR, keeping in-frame beta chains. Rows are unified per CDR3 protein, each entry keeping the most common DNA and genes. These V and J calls derive from TCRdb rather than the authors' analysis. For this sample the table gives some 890,000 distinct CDR3 sequences, of which 25% to 35% were detected only once. Around 9.6% of the sample is in the top ten clones.

General findings and caveats noted by the study authors: Observed TCR beta diversity per million T cells fell roughly linearly with age, and a significant reduction was already apparent by age around 39. Compared with the aged group, the long-lived group had more naive CD4+ T cells, fewer expanded clones and increased TCR diversity, suggesting age selection. There was a strong correlation between observed TCR beta diversity and the percentage of naive T cells measured by flow cytometry. The CMV infection status of donors was not known, potentially confounding age-related changes in expanded clonotypes. Estimates of total diversity based on one million sequenced T cells were considered lower bounds and underestimates. Because profiling used bulk unsorted PBMCs, naive and antigen-experienced compartments could not be compared conclusively.

A further study also used this sample, focusing on T cells of mothers and their children. As noted in the second study: Donors were nine systemically healthy Caucasian individuals: three mothers and their six children. cDNA synthesis used all of the extracted RNA, with around 1.4 ug of RNA in each 15 ul reaction. Sample barcodes and 2-4 random nucleotides were added via the M1S primer in the second PCR. Over 8 million TCR beta CDR3 reads came from each mother, compared with approximately 3 million reads from each child. TCR recombination output is similarly shaped by thymic selection in related and unrelated pairs, with a minor effect exerted by inherited differences. Related mother-child pairs always showed normalized repertoire overlap that was slightly higher than in unrelated mother-child pairs, though the difference was never significant. No persistent microchimeric T cell clones were found, with a detection sensitivity of approximately 100 clones per million clonotypes. In the study, deep NGS was used to compare the TCR beta repertoires of mothers and children, and features distinguishing related mother-child pairs from unrelated individuals were sought. Mothers averaged around 43 +/- 4 years of age and children averaged roughly 11 +/- 4 years. Libraries were sequenced on Illumina HiSeq 2000 with 100+100 nt paired-end reads after adapter ligation with NEBNext reagents. Mother and child libraries were prepared a month apart and sequenced in separate runs to prevent cross-contamination. For each donor, somewhere between about 500,000 and 2,300,000 distinct TCR beta clonotypes were identified. Naive TCR beta clonotypes were estimated from low-frequency clonotypes matched to each donor's FACS-determined naive share, without sorting.

The V and J segments used are TRBV6-2 or TRBV6-3 and TRBJ1-2, with no confident D gene call. This sequence originates from a woman aged 40 to 50 in good health. The specimen sequenced was blood. The CDR3 region: CASSYGPFYGYTF. The DNA sequence is given as TGTGCCAGCAGTTACGGTCCGTTCTATGGCTACACCTTC.